The present T cell receptor (beta chain) was sequenced within a study of blood T cells in healthy people across ages. Study-wide results and caveats: Calculation of diversity from one million T cells yielded estimates considered to be underestimates.

There were healthy Caucasian individuals from Russia, aged roughly 6 to 90, serving as donors. Each donor supplied ten milliliters of peripheral blood. Trimming cost V 5 bases and J 5 bases; bases outside gene matches: 10. The CDR3 sequence is 16 residues long. This clonotype showed up just a few times. Its antigen is still unknown. A second PCR, run for about 6 to 11 cycles, used a sample-barcoded 5' primer plus a J-beta primer mix. MiXCR was run by TCRdb on the 5' RACE reads, yielding one entry per CDR3 protein. This table holds over a million distinct CDR3 sequences, roughly 43% found once. The rearrangement joins TRBV12-3 or TRBV12-4 to TRBJ1-4; TRBD1 aligns across 8 bases. Sequenced sample: blood. This clonotype originated in a young woman in good health. The CDR3 protein is CASSLFPGTGNEKLFF. CDR3 DNA: TGTGCCAGCAGTCTCTTCCCCGGGACAGGCAATGAAAAACTGTTTTTT.